This T cell receptor (beta chain) emerged from a study of T cell changes during pregnancy in multiple sclerosis. Generated by immunoSEQ multiplex PCR, the TCRdb table keeps only in-frame clones and is missing some. This sample has under 110,000 clones, with around 93% found just once. The CDR3 consists of 15 residues. Per the germline V gene, CDR1 is SGDLS and CDR2 is YYNGEE. Trimming at V came to 1 base and at J to 9 bases, leaving 8 bases not matched to a gene. The clonotype comes from a female donor with multiple sclerosis, enrolled in a pregnancy study. Sequences were derived from peripheral blood, sampled after pregnancy. This chain uses TRBV9 with TRBJ2-1; 9 bases map to TRBD2. The CDR3 protein is CASSVLGSSGVEQFF. The DNA for the CDR3 is TGTGCCAGCAGCGTACTCGGGTCTAGCGGGGTTGAGCAGTTCTTC.